Listed below are T cell receptor beta chains from one sample, sequenced in a study of cytomegalovirus exposure and HLA in healthy donors. TCRdb's table, derived via immunoSEQ multiplex PCR, lists solely in-frame clones and lacks some. The sample lists about 93,000 clones, approximately 64% occurring once. Sequences were obtained from PBMCs. All receptors come from a boy younger than 18 in good health and CMV-seropositive. Both conserved end residues are part of each CDR3. The D gene is left open where the match is weak. Clone size, where shown, is once, few, many, or a class for clones that have expanded.

D: NA; length: 13; V: TRBV7-6; size: few; J: TRBJ1-1; CDR3: CASSLAQTSGAFF; DNA: TGTGCCAGCAGCTTAGCTCAGACCTCGGGAGCTTTCTTT
D: NA; length: 14; V: TRBV6-6; size: few; J: TRBJ1-4; CDR3: CASKEATTNEKLFF; DNA: TGTGCCAGCAAGGAGGCCACAACTAATGAAAAACTGTTTTTT
D: NA; length: 12; V: TRBV7-9; size: NA; J: TRBJ1-1; CDR3: CSSTLQRGMAFF; DNA: TGTTCCAGCACCCTCCAGAGAGGGATGGCTTTCTTT
D: TRBD2; length: 15; V: TRBV30; size: NA; J: TRBJ2-7; CDR3: CARSPGEGGTFEQYF; DNA: TGTGCCCGGTCCCCTGGGGAGGGAGGAACCTTCGAGCAGTACTTC
D: TRBD1; length: 16; V: TRBV7-9; size: NA; J: TRBJ2-3; CDR3: CASSPNRGRRSDTQYF; DNA: TGTGCCAGCAGCCCCAACAGGGGGAGAAGGTCAGATACGCAGTATTTT
D: NA; length: 14; V: TRBV29-1; size: NA; J: TRBJ1-3; CDR3: CSVEIGSSGNTIYF; DNA: TGCAGCGTGGAGATAGGAAGCTCTGGAAACACCATATATTTT
D: TRBD1; length: 14; V: TRBV29-1; size: NA; J: TRBJ1-5; CDR3: CSVAATGGNQPQNF; DNA: TGCAGCGTTGCAGCCACAGGGGGAAATCAGCCCCAGAATTTT
D: NA; length: 15; V: TRBV2; size: NA; J: TRBJ2-6; CDR3: CAVGQGSSGANVLTF; DNA: TGTGCCGTTGGCCAGGGAAGCTCTGGGGCCAACGTCCTGACTTTC
D: NA; length: 16; V: TRBV6-5; size: NA; J: TRBJ2-7; CDR3: CASSYSSSVARYEQYF; DNA: TGTGCCAGCAGTTACTCGAGTAGTGTAGCGCGCTACGAGCAGTACTTC
D: TRBD2; length: 13; V: TRBV25-1; size: NA; J: TRBJ2-1; CDR3: CASLLSGGNEQFF; DNA: TGTGCCAGCCTCCTTTCGGGAGGCAATGAGCAGTTCTTC
D: NA; length: 14; V: TRBV5-1; size: NA; J: TRBJ1-2; CDR3: CASSLDAKSYGYTF; DNA: TGCGCCAGCAGCTTGGACGCTAAGTCCTATGGCTACACCTTC
D: TRBD2; length: 15; V: TRBV5-1; size: NA; J: TRBJ2-1; CDR3: CASRSSSGRAGEQFF; DNA: TGCGCCAGCCGATCGTCTAGCGGGAGGGCAGGTGAGCAGTTCTTC
D: NA; length: 11; V: TRBV30; size: NA; J: TRBJ2-1; CDR3: CAWISYNEQFF; DNA: TGTGCCTGGATTAGTTACAATGAGCAGTTCTTC
D: NA; length: 12; V: TRBV11-1; size: NA; J: TRBJ2-7; CDR3: CASSPPGYEQYF; DNA: TGTGCCAGCAGCCCTCCAGGCTACGAGCAGTACTTC
D: TRBD1; length: 15; V: TRBV6-1; size: NA; J: TRBJ1-2; CDR3: CASRDRQGTGYGYTF; DNA: TGTGCCAGCAGGGATCGACAGGGGACGGGGTATGGCTACACCTTC
D: NA; length: 13; V: TRBV7-8; size: NA; J: TRBJ2-5; CDR3: CASSYGQQETQYF; DNA: TGTGCCAGCAGCTATGGACAGCAAGAGACCCAGTACTTC
D: TRBD1; length: 15; V: TRBV6-6; size: NA; J: TRBJ1-6; CDR3: CASSYWGQVDSPLHF; DNA: TGTGCCAGCAGTTACTGGGGACAGGTAGATTCACCCCTCCACTTT
D: TRBD2; length: 16; V: TRBV7-2; size: NA; J: TRBJ2-1; CDR3: CASSGGLAGEGNEQFF; DNA: TGTGCCAGCAGCGGGGGACTAGCGGGAGAAGGAAATGAGCAGTTCTTC
D: NA; length: 15; V: TRBV15; size: NA; J: TRBJ1-2; CDR3: CATSRDYYTNYGYTF; DNA: TGTGCCACCAGCAGAGACTACTACACTAACTATGGCTACACCTTC
D: NA; length: 15; V: TRBV7-9; size: NA; J: TRBJ1-4; CDR3: CASSPQTGGNEKLFF; DNA: TGTGCCAGCAGCCCGCAGACAGGTGGGAATGAAAAACTGTTTTTT
D: NA; length: 12; V: TRBV7-9; size: once; J: TRBJ1-1; CDR3: CASSVYREEAFF; DNA: TGTGCCAGCAGCGTATACAGGGAAGAAGCTTTCTTT
D: TRBD2; length: 17; V: TRBV18; size: NA; J: TRBJ2-1; CDR3: CASSGVSASGSNNEQFF; DNA: TGTGCCAGCTCCGGAGTTAGTGCTAGCGGAAGTAATAATGAGCAGTTCTTC
D: NA; length: 13; V: TRBV19; size: NA; J: TRBJ2-2; CDR3: CASSLAGSGELFF; DNA: TGTGCCAGTAGTTTGGCAGGGTCCGGGGAGCTGTTTTTT
D: NA; length: 12; V: TRBV5-6; size: NA; J: TRBJ2-7; CDR3: CASGRGSYEQYF; DNA: TGTGCCAGCGGACGGGGGTCCTACGAGCAGTACTTC
D: NA; length: 15; V: TRBV27; size: NA; J: TRBJ1-1; CDR3: CASATRAGMNTEAFF; DNA: TGTGCCAGCGCAACGAGGGCAGGAATGAACACTGAAGCTTTCTTT
D: TRBD1; length: 14; V: TRBV27; size: NA; J: TRBJ2-7; CDR3: CASSLSTGGYEQYF; DNA: TGTGCCAGCAGTTTATCGACAGGGGGCTACGAGCAGTACTTC
D: NA; length: 14; V: TRBV5-4; size: NA; J: TRBJ2-5; CDR3: CASSTGANQETQYF; DNA: TGTGCCAGCAGCACTGGGGCTAACCAAGAGACCCAGTACTTC
D: TRBD2; length: 13; V: TRBV19; size: NA; J: TRBJ2-5; CDR3: CASSITGLAPAYF; DNA: TGTGCCAGTAGTATTACTGGACTAGCGCCAGCTTACTTC
D: NA; length: 16; V: TRBV5-6; size: few; J: TRBJ1-1; CDR3: CASSWRVEITNTEAFF; DNA: TGTGCCAGCAGCTGGAGGGTAGAGATCACGAACACTGAAGCTTTCTTT
D: TRBD1; length: 16; V: TRBV9; size: NA; J: TRBJ1-6; CDR3: CASSPGQSLVDSPLHF; DNA: TGTGCCAGCAGCCCGGGACAGTCGCTAGTCGATTCACCCCTCCACTTT
D: NA; length: 15; V: TRBV4-2; size: few; J: TRBJ1-1; CDR3: CASSQDIPLTGSTFF; DNA: TGTGCCAGCAGCCAAGATATCCCCCTCACAGGGTCGACTTTCTTT
D: NA; length: 14; V: TRBV4-2; size: NA; J: TRBJ2-7; CDR3: CASSQVQGGHEQYF; DNA: TGTGCCAGCAGCCAAGTGCAGGGGGGTCACGAGCAGTACTTC
D: NA; length: 12; V: TRBV5-6; size: NA; J: TRBJ1-2; CDR3: CASSLNGGGYTF; DNA: TGTGCCAGCAGCTTGAACGGGGGTGGCTACACCTTC
D: TRBD2; length: 15; V: TRBV6-1; size: once; J: TRBJ2-1; CDR3: CASRIAGGPRNEQFF; DNA: TGTGCCAGCAGGATAGCGGGAGGGCCTCGGAATGAGCAGTTCTTC
D: TRBD2; length: 16; V: TRBV7-9; size: NA; J: TRBJ2-7; CDR3: CASSVGGTSGSYEQYF; DNA: TGTGCCAGCAGCGTAGGCGGGACTAGTGGATCCTACGAGCAGTACTTC
D: TRBD2; length: 14; V: TRBV9; size: NA; J: TRBJ2-1; CDR3: CASSVLAGDNEQFF; DNA: TGTGCCAGCAGCGTACTAGCGGGGGACAATGAGCAGTTCTTC
D: TRBD1; length: 13; V: TRBV6-5; size: once; J: TRBJ1-5; CDR3: CASSPSDRRPQHF; DNA: TGTGCCAGCAGTCCTTCGGACAGGCGGCCCCAGCATTTT
D: NA; length: 15; V: TRBV18; size: NA; J: TRBJ2-7; CDR3: CASSPRREGWDKQYF; DNA: TGTGCCAGCTCACCACGGCGAGAGGGGTGGGACAAGCAGTACTTC
D: TRBD1; length: 16; V: TRBV5-6; size: NA; J: TRBJ2-3; CDR3: CASSLRTGQGTDTQYF; DNA: TGTGCCAGCAGCCTTCGGACAGGGCAAGGCACAGATACGCAGTATTTT
D: NA; length: 16; V: TRBV30; size: NA; J: TRBJ2-6; CDR3: CAWSVAGFSGANVLTF; DNA: TGTGCCTGGAGCGTGGCAGGTTTCTCTGGGGCCAACGTCCTGACTTTC
D: TRBD1; length: 14; V: TRBV19; size: NA; J: TRBJ1-3; CDR3: CASSPGTAGNTIYF; DNA: TGTGCCAGTAGTCCCGGGACAGCTGGAAACACCATATATTTT
D: NA; length: 13; V: TRBV29-1; size: NA; J: TRBJ2-1; CDR3: CSVSGSSYNEQFF; DNA: TGCAGCGTGTCCGGGAGCTCCTACAATGAGCAGTTCTTC
D: NA; length: 12; V: TRBV5-6; size: NA; J: TRBJ1-6; CDR3: CASSRQTTPLHF; DNA: TGTGCCAGCAGCCGTCAGACGACTCCCCTCCACTTT
D: TRBD2; length: 16; V: TRBV5-1; size: NA; J: TRBJ2-7; CDR3: CASSEGLAGGFYEQYF; DNA: TGCGCCAGCAGCGAGGGACTAGCGGGGGGCTTCTACGAGCAGTACTTC
D: NA; length: 13; V: TRBV7-9; size: NA; J: TRBJ2-7; CDR3: CASSSPGGMEQYF; DNA: TGTGCCAGCAGCTCCCCAGGAGGAATGGAGCAGTACTTC
D: NA; length: 14; V: TRBV18; size: few; J: TRBJ2-1; CDR3: CASSLAQDKNEQFF; DNA: TGTGCCAGCTCACTTGCCCAGGACAAAAATGAGCAGTTCTTC
D: TRBD1; length: 15; V: TRBV27; size: NA; J: TRBJ2-7; CDR3: CASSLRAGGPYEQYF; DNA: TGTGCCAGCAGTTTAAGGGCAGGGGGTCCCTACGAGCAGTACTTC
D: TRBD2; length: 15; V: TRBV9; size: NA; J: TRBJ2-2; CDR3: CASAIGAGGPGELFF; DNA: TGTGCCAGCGCGATAGGAGCGGGAGGTCCCGGGGAGCTGTTTTTT
D: TRBD1; length: 14; V: TRBV9; size: NA; J: TRBJ1-4; CDR3: CASSVRGGGEKLFF; DNA: TGTGCCAGCAGCGTACGAGGGGGCGGCGAAAAACTGTTTTTT
D: TRBD1; length: 15; V: TRBV25-1; size: NA; J: TRBJ1-1; CDR3: CASSEPGQGNTEAFF; DNA: TGTGCCAGCAGTGAACCGGGACAGGGGAACACTGAAGCTTTCTTT
D: TRBD2; length: 14; V: TRBV9; size: few; J: TRBJ2-7; CDR3: CASSVVGLDDEQYF; DNA: TGTGCCAGCAGCGTAGTTGGACTAGATGACGAGCAGTACTTC